This T cell receptor beta chain was captured by sequencing in a study of cytomegalovirus exposure and HLA in healthy donors. Study in general: There were 90 million to 130 million unique TCR beta sequences, drawn from approximately 190 million T cells, in an earlier analysis.

Germline values: CDR1 MRHNA, CDR2 SNTAGT. V was shortened by 10 bases and J by 2 bases, with 18 bases between the two germline ends. The CDR3 covers 15 residues. The PCR had 60 Vbeta and 13 Jbeta primers. Assay used: immunoSEQ multiplex PCR; TCRdb lists only in-frame clones, some missing. This sample's table has roughly 46,000 clones. The origin of this receptor is a woman in her thirties or forties in good health and CMV-seronegative. The sequencing input was PBMCs. The V gene is TRBV6-4, the J gene TRBJ1-3; D is uncertain. CDR3 sequence: CATRGGRATGNTIYF. The DNA for the CDR3 is TGTGCCACCCGGGGAGGGAGGGCTACTGGAAACACCATATATTTT.